The 27 T cell receptor beta chains presented below share a single source sample, sequenced in a study of T cell responses to AZD1222 COVID-19 vaccine. Libraries were prepared by immunoSEQ multiplex PCR; TCRdb keeps only in-frame clonotypes and omits some of them. The sample gives under 150,000 clones, 85% to 90% of which show up once; 1.5% to 2% is in the top ten. The sample was peripheral blood, taken 28 days after the second AZD1222 dose. The receptors shown here come from an adult who received the AZD1222 COVID-19 vaccine.

The chain is built from TRBV28 and TRBJ2-7; D might be TRBD2 (6 bases). The CDR3 has 16 amino acids. Germline V gives CDR1 MDHEN, CDR2 SYDVKM. V gave up 6 bases and J gave up 4 bases, with 22 bases separating them. This CDR3 is CASRSQQEGPGYEQYF. CDR3 bases: TGTGCCAGCAGATCCCAGCAGGAGGGCCCGGGGTACGAGCAGTACTTC.

In this sample, this clone turned up once. The genes are TRBV6-2 or TRBV6-3 and TRBJ1-2; 7 bases are a match to TRBD1. Germline V gene sequence: CDR1 MNHEY, CDR2 SVGEGT. V shed 4 bases and J 4 bases; nucleotides not matched to a gene: 0. This CDR3 region has 12 residues. For the CDR3, the DNA is TGTGCCAGCAGTTGGGACAGCTATGGCTACACCTTC. Translated, it gives CASSWDSYGYTF.

This chain uses TRBV5-4 with TRBJ2-3, with TRBD2 matching over 7 bases. The CDR3 consists of 15 residues. V shed 4 bases, J shed 6 bases, and the junction held 11 bases outside the gene matches. Germline CDR1 reads SGHNT; CDR2 reads YYREEE (reference sequence). CDR3 in DNA: TGTGCCAGCAGCCGCCAAGGCGGGAGTTTGGATACGCAGTATTTT. It codes for CASSRQGGSLDTQYF. Filled out from reference TRBV5-4 and TRBJ2-3, the complete variable domain reads ETGVTQSPTHLIKTRGQQVTLRCSSQSGHNTVSWYQQALGQGPQFIFQYYREEENGRGNFPPRFSGLQFPNYSSELNVNALELDDSALYLCASSRQGGSLDTQYFGPGTRLTVL.

This chain uses TRBV12-3 or TRBV12-4 with TRBJ1-3; D is ambiguous. The CDR3 contains 11 residues. The germline V and J ends were trimmed by 0 bases and 9 bases, with 3 bases remaining between them. The CDR3 reads CASSLASTIYF. CDR3 coding DNA: TGTGCCAGCAGTTTAGCGAGCACCATATATTTT.

The chain has TRBV3-1 (or the pseudogene TRBV3-2) and TRBJ1-6; no firm D call. The CDR3 spans 12 residues. CDR1 and CDR2 from the germline V gene are LGHDT and YNNKEL (reference sequence). V was shortened by 0 bases and J by 10 bases, with 4 bases between the two germline ends. The CDR3 DNA sequence: TGTGCCAGCAGCCAAGACCTCTCACCCCTCCACTTT. Protein sequence: CASSQDLSPLHF.

The chain is built from TRBV28 and TRBJ2-1; 8 bases map to TRBD2. J lost 4 bases, V lost 7 bases, and 6 bases had no gene match. CDR3 size: 14 residues. CDR1 is MDHEN, CDR2 SYDVKM, per germline. CDR3 DNA: TGTGCCAGCATCCCGGGAGGGCCTTACAATGAGCAGTTCTTC. Its translation is CASIPGGPYNEQFF.

The chain employs TRBV28 and TRBJ2-5, with a tentative D call TRBD1 (5 bases). Looked up from germline, CDR1 is MDHEN and CDR2 is SYDVKM. Trimming took off 2 bases at V and 0 bases at J, with 10 bases between the two ends. This CDR3 is built from 15 residues. DNA for the CDR3: TGTGCCAGCAGTTTAGCCGACAGAGACCAAGAGACCCAGTACTTC. As protein: CASSLADRDQETQYF.

The rearrangement uses TRBV3-1 (or the pseudogene TRBV3-2) and TRBJ1-5; tentative D call: TRBD1 (6 bases). The CDR3 is 15 amino acids. CDR1 LGHDT and CDR2 YNNKEL come from the germline V gene (reference sequence). Between the trimmed V and J ends, which lost 1 base and 6 bases, there was a span of 13 bases. CDR3 DNA sequence: TGTGCCAGCAGCCAAGGGGTCGGGGGCGGTCAGCCCCAGCATTTT. Its protein product is CASSQGVGGGQPQHF.

The genes are TRBV3-1 (or the pseudogene TRBV3-2) and TRBJ2-7; no reliable D call. Germline assignment: CDR1 LGHDT and CDR2 YNNKEL (reference sequence). The CDR3 has 13 amino acids. The V and J ends lost 4 bases and 4 bases respectively, with 11 bases between them. In nucleotides, the CDR3 is TGTGCCAGCAGCCGAACGACCCAATACGAGCAGTACTTC. Its translation is CASSRTTQYEQYF.

The rearrangement uses TRBV3-1 (or the pseudogene TRBV3-2) and TRBJ1-1; D gene unclear. The ends were cut back, 0 bases at V and 1 base at J, with 3 bases in the middle. Per germline, CDR1 LGHDT and CDR2 YNNKEL (reference sequence). The CDR3 has 13 residues. CDR3 nucleotides: TGTGCCAGCAGCCAAGATCAGAACACTGAAGCTTTCTTT. The encoded protein is CASSQDQNTEAFF.

This chain links TRBV16 with TRBJ2-6, with 7 bases matching TRBD1. V was pared by 4 bases and J by 1 base, with 7 bases of the junction left unmatched. The CDR3 sequence is 17 residues long. Per the germline V gene, CDR1 is KGHSY and CDR2 is FQNENV. The CDR3, as DNA: TGTGCCAGCAGCCCAGGTACAGGGGTTTCTGGGGCCAACGTCCTGACTTTC. Its translation: CASSPGTGVSGANVLTF.

This clone was counted a single time. The chain has TRBV10-2 and TRBJ1-5; 10 bases fit TRBD1. The germline V gene has CDR1 WSHSY and CDR2 SAAADI. The junction had 2 bases not matched to a gene; V was cut back by 0 bases and J by 6 bases. This CDR3 has 15 residues. In nucleotides, the CDR3 is TGCGCCAGCAGTGAGTCGGGGACAGGGGTTCAGCCCCAGCATTTT. Translating gives CASSESGTGVQPQHF.

The chain uses TRBV5-6 and TRBJ2-7; 8 positions agree with TRBD2. This CDR3 has 14 residues. Trimming removed 6 bases from V and 1 base from J; junction bases left unmatched: 6. The V gene's germline CDR1 is SGHDT and CDR2 YYEEEE. CDR3 region: CASTPGLGSYEQYF. The CDR3, as DNA: TGTGCCAGCACCCCGGGACTAGGGTCCTACGAGCAGTACTTC. Variable domain in full (rest from reference TRBV5-6 and TRBJ2-7): DAGVTQSPTHLIKTRGQQVTLRCSPKSGHDTVSWYQQALGQGPQFIFQYYEEEERQRGNFPDRFSGHQFPNYSSELNVNALLLGDSALYLCASTPGLGSYEQYFGPGTRLTVT.

The chain couples TRBV7-9 to TRBJ1-1, with TRBD1 matching 9 bases. Looked up from germline, CDR1 is SEHNR and CDR2 is FQNEAQ (reference sequence). With 1 base clipped from V and 4 bases from J, the junction kept 7 bases outside the gene matches. The CDR3 sequence is 16 residues long. CDR3 protein: CASSLVALTGGTEAFF. For the CDR3, the DNA is TGTGCCAGCAGCTTAGTGGCCTTGACAGGGGGCACTGAAGCTTTCTTT.

The chain couples TRBV7-2 to TRBJ1-1, with TRBD1 matching 9 bases. CDR3 size: 16 residues. Germline CDR1 and CDR2: SGHTA and FQGNSA. With V trimmed by 4 bases and J by 3 bases, 9 bases remained unmatched. The CDR3: CASSSMPQGADTEAFF. The CDR3 region has the DNA TGTGCCAGCAGCTCTATGCCACAGGGGGCGGACACTGAAGCTTTCTTT.

To note about this clone: The same CDR3 is also encoded by other DNA sequences in this sample. This chain joins TRBV6-5 and TRBJ1-4; D is uncertain. Trimming removed 8 bases at V and 0 bases at J, with 10 bases between. CDR3 size: 14 residues. Germline V gene data show CDR1 as MNHEY and CDR2 as SVGAGI. The CDR3 spells CASRLVATNEKLFF. The DNA of the CDR3 is TGTGCCAGCCGATTAGTAGCAACTAATGAAAAACTGTTTTTT.

This chain links TRBV29-1 with TRBJ1-5; a weak D match, TRBD1 (5 bases). Looked up from germline, CDR1 is SQVTM and CDR2 is ANQGSEA. Trimming left V 2 bases short and J 7 bases short, with 12 bases between. The CDR3 is made up of 13 amino acids. CDR3 sequence reads: CSVEQGIGQPQHF. The CDR3, as DNA: TGCAGCGTTGAACAGGGAATTGGGCAGCCCCAGCATTTT.

The rearrangement uses TRBV19 and TRBJ2-2; 11 bases are shared with TRBD2. The germline CDR1 and CDR2 sequences are LNHDA and SQIVND (reference sequence). The CDR3 length is 16 residues. V was clipped by 9 bases and J by 5 bases; unmatched bases: 11. Written as DNA, the CDR3 is TGTGCCAGCACTAGCGGGGGAGCCGCGGGGACCGGGGAGCTGTTTTTT. It translates to CASTSGGAAGTGELFF.

This sequence joins TRBV7-2 and TRBJ2-7; 9 bases are a match to TRBD1. Germline V lookup: CDR1 SGHTA, CDR2 FQGNSA. This CDR3 is built from 15 residues. The V segment lost 3 bases and the J segment 2 bases; nucleotides outside the gene matches: 5. The CDR3 protein is CASSLAGTGPYEQYF. CDR3 nucleotides: TGTGCCAGCAGCTTGGCCGGGACAGGGCCCTACGAGCAGTACTTC.

This chain uses TRBV4-2 with TRBJ2-1; 10 positions agree with TRBD1. V shed 0 bases, J shed 2 bases, and the junction held 4 bases outside the gene matches. The germline V gene encodes CDR1 LGHNA and CDR2 YNFKEQ. The CDR3 is made up of 17 amino acids. CDR3: CASSQDRGTGAYNEQFF. As DNA, the CDR3 is TGTGCCAGCAGCCAAGATCGGGGGACAGGGGCCTACAATGAGCAGTTCTTC.

The chain employs TRBV7-9 and TRBJ1-2; D gene ambiguous. V was pared by 3 bases and J by 6 bases, with 11 bases between. CDR3 size: 13 residues. The germline V gene has CDR1 SEHNR and CDR2 FQNEAQ (reference sequence). Here the CDR3 reads CASSFRTADGYTF. The CDR3, as DNA: TGTGCCAGCAGCTTCCGGACGGCGGATGGCTACACCTTC.

V gene TRBV7-6 combines with J gene TRBJ2-5, with D unresolved. The CDR3 runs to 13 residues. The V and J ends lost 5 bases and 4 bases respectively, with 11 bases between them. Germline CDR1 and CDR2: SGHVS and FNYEAQ. Here the CDR3 DNA reads TGTGCCAGCAGCAATACTGGGCCAGAGACCCAGTACTTC. Amino acids: CASSNTGPETQYF.

This clone was counted once. This chain joins TRBV28 and TRBJ1-6; TRBD1 agrees at 7 bases. CDR1 MDHEN and CDR2 SYDVKM come from the germline V gene. The CDR3 is 16 residues long. J gave up 5 bases and V 5 bases, and 9 bases lay outside the gene matches. CDR3 sequence: CASSTPGQLNNSPLHF. CDR3 DNA: TGTGCCAGCAGTACCCCGGGACAGCTTAATAATTCACCCCTCCACTTT.

The chain carries TRBV6-4 and TRBJ2-3, with TRBD2 matching 11 bases. The V and J ends lost 3 bases and 5 bases, in that order; junction bases with no gene match: 13. The CDR3 is 18 residues long. Germline V CDR1 and CDR2: MRHNA, SNTAGT. The CDR3 sequence is CASSETGTSGSSGDTQYF. DNA for the CDR3: TGTGCCAGCAGTGAAACGGGCACTAGCGGGAGTTCAGGAGATACGCAGTATTTT.

The chain is built from TRBV30 and TRBJ2-1; tentative D call: TRBD1 (6 bases). This CDR3 spans 13 amino acids. The germline V and J ends were trimmed by 0 bases and 5 bases, with 8 bases remaining between them. Germline assignment: CDR1 GTSNPN and CDR2 SVGIG (reference sequence). In nucleotides, the CDR3 is TGTGCCTGGAGTGTAAGGACAGACAATGAGCAGTTCTTC. Its translation is CAWSVRTDNEQFF.

This clone was detected only once. The chain is built from TRBV27 and TRBJ2-3, with 8 bases aligning to TRBD2. The CDR3 extends over 17 amino acids. Germline CDR1 is MNHEY and CDR2 is SMNVEV (reference sequence). V was clipped by 5 bases and J by 0 bases; unmatched bases: 10. The CDR3 loop is CASSTLAGPFSTDTQYF. CDR3 DNA sequence: TGTGCCAGCAGTACCTTAGCGGGGCCCTTTAGCACAGATACGCAGTATTTT.

This sequence joins TRBV18 and TRBJ1-5; D is perhaps TRBD1 (6 bases). The germline CDR1 and CDR2 sequences are KGHSH and LQKENI. Trimming shortened V by 4 bases and J by 1 base, and 14 bases separated the two germline ends. The CDR3 covers 16 residues. The CDR3 loop reads CASSLQGRISNQPQHF. CDR3 nucleotide sequence: TGTGCCAGCTCACTCCAGGGGCGAATCAGCAATCAGCCCCAGCATTTT.